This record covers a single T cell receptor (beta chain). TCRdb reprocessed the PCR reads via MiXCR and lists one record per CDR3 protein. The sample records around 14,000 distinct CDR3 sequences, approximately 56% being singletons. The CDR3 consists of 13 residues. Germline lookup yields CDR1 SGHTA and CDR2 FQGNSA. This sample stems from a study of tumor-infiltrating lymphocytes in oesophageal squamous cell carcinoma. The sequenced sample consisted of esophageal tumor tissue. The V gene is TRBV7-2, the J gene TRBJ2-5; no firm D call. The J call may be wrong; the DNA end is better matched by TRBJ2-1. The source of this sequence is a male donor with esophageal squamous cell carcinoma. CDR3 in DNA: TGTGCCAGCAGCTTAGGAAGACACAATGAGCAGTTCTTC. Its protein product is CASSLGRHNEQFF.